These 4 T cell receptor beta chains share one sample of origin, sequenced in a study of cytomegalovirus exposure and HLA in healthy donors. Amplification used 60 Vbeta primers and 13 Jbeta primers. Sequenced by immunoSEQ multiplex PCR; TCRdb stores in-frame clones only, minus some. The profile shows 30,000 to 40,000 clones, 35% to 50% of them singletons. The sequencing input was PBMCs. Every receptor here comes from a woman in her forties or fifties in good health and CMV-seronegative.

This clone has more than one count but fewer than ten. The chain uses TRBV5-4 and TRBJ2-7, with 10 bases fitting TRBD2. V trimming: 3 bases; J trimming: 2 bases; junction bases outside the gene matches: 5. The CDR3 consists of 15 residues. CDR1 SGHNT and CDR2 YYREEE come from the germline V gene (reference sequence). CDR3 region: CASSSGSGRAYEQYF. The DNA of the CDR3 is TGTGCCAGCAGCTCCGGCAGCGGGAGGGCCTACGAGCAGTACTTC.

Written as DNA, the CDR3 is TGTGCACAGCAGGGGGCGAACACCGGGGAGCTGTTTTTT. Translated, it gives CAQQGANTGELFF. This chain links TRBV30 with TRBJ2-2; 7 bases line up with TRBD1. The germline gives CDR1 GTSNPN, CDR2 SVGIG (reference sequence). The CDR3 runs 13 residues.

J is TRBJ2-7 and V is TRBV2, with 7 bases identical to TRBD1. CDR3 length equals 15 residues. The junction had 20 bases not matched to a gene; V was cut back by 11 bases and J by 7 bases. Per germline, CDR1 SNHLY and CDR2 FYNNEI. The CDR3 region has the DNA TGTGCCGCCAGCAAAATCGACAGGGACCTGGGGGAGCAGTACTTC. Protein sequence: CAASKIDRDLGEQYF.

Only one count was recorded for this clone. The chain couples TRBV4-2 to TRBJ1-4; D not certain. V lost 4 bases to trimming and J lost 8 bases, with 8 bases between them. Germline V gene sequence: CDR1 LGHNA, CDR2 YNFKEQ. This CDR3 contains 12 residues. Written as DNA, the CDR3 is TGTGCCAGCAGCCCGCTCAGAGAAAAACTGTTTTTT. Protein product: CASSPLREKLFF.